The 24 T cell receptor beta chains reported below all come from one sample, sequenced in a study of vaccination and CD4 T cells after COVID-19. As to treatment: approximately 9-day PBMC culture with coronavirus spike peptide pools or control peptides (ViraFEST assay). Cultured CD4+ T cell DNA was sequenced using the Oncomine TCR Beta short-read assay. In TCRdb, the PCR reads were re-called with MiXCR into one record per CDR3 protein. Of over 8,000 distinct CDR3 sequences detected, approximately 59% appear once; the ten largest clones hold around 15%. These receptors have no identified antigens. The specimen sequenced was CD4+ T cells from blood, cultured in vitro. These receptors all stem from a human donor who had recovered from COVID-19.

The rearrangement uses TRBV6-1 and TRBJ1-1; TRBD1 aligns across 10 bases. Looked up from germline, CDR1 is MNHNS and CDR2 is SASEGT. With 7 bases clipped from V and 1 base from J, the junction kept 6 bases outside the gene matches. This CDR3 has 15 residues. The CDR3 loop reads CASNTDRGRNTEAFF. In DNA form, the CDR3 reads TGTGCCAGCAATACTGACAGGGGGCGGAACACTGAAGCTTTCTTT.

The V and J genes are TRBV24-1 and TRBJ2-3, with D possibly matching TRBD1 (6 bases). The CDR3 consists of 14 residues. Germline V CDR1 and CDR2: KGHDR, SFDVKD. The V gene lost 7 bases and the J gene lost 10 bases, with 20 bases spanning the gap. The CDR3 reads CATSVGHAKGPQYF. CDR3 in DNA: TGTGCCACCAGCGTGGGACACGCAAAGGGGCCGCAGTATTTT.

This clonotype has only a few counts. The rearrangement links TRBV19 to TRBJ1-1; no clear D gene. The V gene lost 6 bases and the J gene lost 8 bases, with 10 bases spanning the gap. The CDR3 is 11 residues long. Germline CDR1 reads LNHDA; CDR2 reads SQIVND (reference sequence). As DNA, the CDR3 is TGTGCCAGTAGGGCCTACGGCGAAGCTTTCTTT. The encoded protein is CASRAYGEAFF.

The CDR3: CANRGVYEQYF. The DNA of the CDR3 is TGTGCCAACAGGGGCGTCTACGAGCAGTACTTC. This sequence joins TRBV6-2 or TRBV6-3 and TRBJ2-7, with 7 positions matching TRBD1. Germline CDR1 MNHEY, CDR2 SVGEGT. After removal of 10 bases from V and 3 bases from J, the junction contained 3 bases not matched to a gene. CDR3 length: 11 residues.

The chain employs TRBV18 and TRBJ1-4; 8 bases fit TRBD1. The CDR3 contains 13 residues. The ends lost 4 bases at V and 9 bases at J; junction bases unmatched: 4. CDR1 KGHSH and CDR2 LQKENI come from the germline V gene. The CDR3 DNA follows: TGTGCCAGCTCACTTCGACAGGGGCAAAAACTGTTTTTT. Translating it yields CASSLRQGQKLFF.

The sample holds a few counts of this clonotype. The chain's CDR3 is CASSPGDRAFGYTF. The CDR3 DNA reads as TGTGCCAGCAGTCCCGGTGACAGGGCGTTTGGCTACACCTTC. The V call is TRBV12-3 or TRBV12-4, the J call TRBJ1-2; 7 bases map to TRBD1. Losses at the gene ends were 5 bases for V and 7 bases for J; bases not matched to a gene: 10. CDR3 length: 14 amino acids.

This chain uses TRBV7-8 with TRBJ2-4, with a possible D match to TRBD2 (5 bases). The CDR3 length is 15 residues. Germline V CDR1 and CDR2: SGHVS, FQNEAQ. V gave up 5 bases and J gave up 1 base, with 12 bases separating them. The CDR3 coding sequence is TGTGCCAGCAGCCTTACACTAGGTGCCAAAAACATTCAGTACTTC. It codes for CASSLTLGAKNIQYF.

V usage is TRBV4-1 and J usage is TRBJ2-2; D might be TRBD1 (6 bases). Trimming removed 5 bases at V and 7 bases at J, with 8 bases between. Germline loops: CDR1 MGHRA, CDR2 YSYEKL. The CDR3 extends over 12 amino acids. The CDR3 nucleotides read TGCGCCAGCAGCGGGACACACGGGGAGCTGTTTTTT. Translating gives CASSGTHGELFF.

CDR3 coding DNA: TGTGCCAGCAGTTTTACAGGGGGCTCCGAAGAGACCCAGTACTTC. This encodes CASSFTGGSEETQYF. V is TRBV27 and J is TRBJ2-5, with TRBD1 matching 9 bases. Germline values: CDR1 MNHEY, CDR2 SMNVEV (reference sequence). Trimming at V came to 3 bases and at J to 3 bases, leaving 5 bases not matched to a gene. The CDR3 sequence is 15 residues long.

The chain combines TRBV11-3 with TRBJ2-6; possibly TRBD1 for D (6 bases). The CDR3 has 15 amino acids. Trimming shortened V by 3 bases and J by 2 bases, and 8 bases separated the two germline ends. The germline gives CDR1 SGHNT, CDR2 YENEEA. The chain's CDR3 is CASSFRTAGANVLTF. CDR3 in DNA: TGTGCCAGCAGCTTTAGGACAGCTGGGGCCAACGTCCTGACTTTC. The variable domain in full, with the rest retrieved from reference TRBV11-3 and TRBJ2-6, is EAGVVQSPRYKIIEKKQPVAFWCNPISGHNTLYWYLQNLGQGPELLIRYENEEAVDDSQLPKDRFSAERLKGVDSTLKIQPAELGDSAVYLCASSFRTAGANVLTFGAGSRLTVL.

The chain employs TRBV20-1 and TRBJ2-7; the match to TRBD1 covers 12 bases. The CDR3 spans 16 residues. Germline values: CDR1 DFQATT, CDR2 SNEGSKA (reference sequence). The junction had 9 bases not matched to a gene; V was cut back by 5 bases and J by 1 base. The CDR3 coding sequence is TGCAGTGCTCAGGGGGGACAGGGGGCGAAGTCCTACGAGCAGTACTTC. The encoded protein is CSAQGGQGAKSYEQYF.

This clonotype has only one observation. The chain is built from TRBV4-3 and TRBJ1-2, with D tentatively TRBD1 (6 bases). CDR1 and CDR2 from the germline V gene are LGHNA and YSLEER. The CDR3 length is 14 residues. Trimming shortened V by 5 bases and J by 0 bases, and 10 bases separated the two germline ends. In nucleotides, the CDR3 is TGCGCCAGCAGCTACGGACAGACTAACTATGGCTACACCTTC. The encoded protein is CASSYGQTNYGYTF.

The CDR3 reads CASSHRHKNTEAFF. For the CDR3, the DNA is TGCGCCAGCAGCCACCGACATAAGAACACTGAAGCTTTCTTT. The V gene is TRBV4-3, the J gene TRBJ1-1, with D unclear. This CDR3 is 14 amino acids long. The V end lost 3 bases, the J end lost 1 base, and 9 bases lay between the germline ends. Germline CDR1 LGHNA, CDR2 YSLEER.

The chain recombines TRBV6-2 or TRBV6-3 with TRBJ2-5; D perhaps matches TRBD2 (5 bases). V was shortened by 6 bases and J by 0 bases, with 20 bases between the two germline ends. The germline V gene encodes CDR1 MNHEY and CDR2 SVGEGT. This CDR3 has 17 amino acids. The CDR3 region is CASSPVIGAAYQETQYF. CDR3 nucleotide sequence: TGTGCCAGCAGCCCCGTAATTGGAGCGGCGTACCAAGAGACCCAGTACTTC.

This clonotype has only a few counts. The chain employs TRBV12-3 or TRBV12-4 and TRBJ1-2; possible D gene TRBD1, 6 bases. Trimming shortened V by 4 bases and J by 9 bases, and 15 bases separated the two germline ends. CDR3 length: 13 residues. CDR3 amino acids: CASSSQGLGRYTF. The CDR3 DNA reads as TGTGCCAGCAGTTCACAGGGCCTCGGACGCTACACCTTC.

V is TRBV7-9 and J is TRBJ2-2; 12 bases line up with TRBD2. Germline V CDR1 and CDR2: SEHNR, FQNEAQ (reference sequence). The V segment lost 5 bases and the J segment 4 bases; nucleotides outside the gene matches: 11. The CDR3 covers 18 residues. CDR3 sequence reads: CASSQRTSGTRGTGELFF. In DNA form, the CDR3 reads TGTGCCAGCAGCCAGCGGACTAGCGGGACGCGAGGCACCGGGGAGCTGTTTTTT.

This clonotype turned up a few times. The J gene is TRBJ1-4, the V gene TRBV7-2; D perhaps matches TRBD1 (5 bases). The V end lost 7 bases, the J end lost 7 bases, and 19 bases lay between the germline ends. The CDR3 runs to 15 residues. In germline, CDR1 is SGHTA, CDR2 FQGNSA. CDR3 sequence (DNA): TGTGCCAGCACTACCCCCGGGACCCGGGGTGAAAAACTGTTTTTT. Amino acids: CASTTPGTRGEKLFF.

This chain uses TRBV18 with TRBJ1-2; 8 nucleotides align to TRBD1. CDR3 length: 14 amino acids. Trimming removed 6 bases from V and 7 bases from J; junction bases left unmatched: 10. CDR1 is KGHSH and CDR2 is LQKENI in the germline V gene. The CDR3 is CASSYPPGGSGYTF. CDR3 sequence (DNA): TGTGCCAGCTCGTATCCTCCAGGGGGCAGTGGCTACACCTTC.

This clonotype has just a few counts. V usage is TRBV7-2 and J usage is TRBJ2-4; D might be TRBD1 (7 bases). Trimming removed 5 bases at V and 5 bases at J, with 10 bases between. The CDR3 is 13 amino acids. CDR1 is SGHTA, CDR2 FQGNSA, per germline. CDR3 amino acids: CASSRGTENIQYF. CDR3 coding DNA: TGTGCCAGCAGCCGGGGGACAGAAAACATTCAGTACTTC.

The chain uses TRBV20-1 and TRBJ2-7; D is ambiguous. Trimming removed 1 base from V and 2 bases from J, with 9 bases in between. The CDR3 covers 13 residues. Germline V gives CDR1 DFQATT, CDR2 SNEGSKA (reference sequence). The CDR3 DNA reads as TGCAGTGCTAGAGCCCGCGCAGCCTACGAGCAGTACTTC. Its protein is CSARARAAYEQYF.

This chain links TRBV5-4 with TRBJ2-2; D is undetermined. In germline, CDR1 is SGHNT, CDR2 YYREEE (reference sequence). V was trimmed by 2 bases and J by 0 bases, leaving 8 bases between them. CDR3 length equals 15 residues. The CDR3 DNA reads TGTGCCAGCAGCTTTCTTCAGGCGAACACCGGGGAGCTGTTTTTT. This sequence encodes CASSFLQANTGELFF.

V usage is TRBV15 and J usage is TRBJ2-7; D call uncertain. Germline assignment: CDR1 LNHNV and CDR2 YYDKDF (reference sequence). V was pared by 0 bases and J by 3 bases, with 15 bases between. The CDR3 runs 16 residues. For the CDR3, the DNA is TGTGCCACCAGCAGAGATCGTATGGGGTTGGTCTACGAGCAGTACTTC. Its protein is CATSRDRMGLVYEQYF.

The chain couples TRBV6-2 or TRBV6-3 to TRBJ2-1, with a weak D call TRBD2 (6 bases). This CDR3 is built from 16 residues. V was pared by 6 bases and J by 5 bases, with 20 bases between. The germline V gene encodes CDR1 MNHEY and CDR2 SVGEGT. As DNA, the CDR3 is TGTGCCAGCAGCCCGCCCACCCAGCGGGTTAACAATGAGCAGTTCTTC. It specifies CASSPPTQRVNNEQFF.

This chain connects TRBV28 to TRBJ1-2; 8 bases are a match to TRBD1. Per germline, CDR1 MDHEN and CDR2 SYDVKM. The length of the CDR3 is 15 residues. Trimming removed 4 bases from V and 7 bases from J; junction bases left unmatched: 11. Here the CDR3 reads CASSSTVTGAGGYTF. Written as DNA, the CDR3 is TGTGCCAGCAGTTCAACAGTGACAGGGGCGGGTGGCTACACCTTC.